This TCR beta chain was sequenced for a study of read filtering for tumor transcriptome and immune sequencing. Notes on the study in general: Even smaller IR-seq throughput identified most shared clonotypes. In IR-seq, single-read clonotypes were roughly 82% of clonotypes but approximately 3.5% of reads.

From approximately 400 ng of RNA, a library with molecular barcoded alpha/delta and beta/gamma adaptors was made. TCRdb independently ran MiXCR on the reads; one entry per CDR3 protein. The table records approximately 40,000 distinct CDR3 sequences, approximately 15% of them present only once. Sampling of bone marrow took place during active disease in every patient. This clonotype was counted at least ten times. No antigen is known for it. CDR1 and CDR2 from the germline V gene are SNHLY and FYNNEI. Trimming removed 4 bases from V and 5 bases from J, with 11 bases in between. There are 13 residues in the CDR3.

Sequencing was done on a sample of a population of CD138-negative cells sorted from bone marrow. The chain recombines TRBV2 with TRBJ2-5; D is perhaps TRBD1 (5 bases). The sequence derives from a donor aged 40 or over with multiple myeloma. The CDR3 sequence is CASSGQGGETQYF. The CDR3 DNA reads TGTGCCAGCAGTGGGCAGGGCGGTGAGACCCAGTACTTC. Looking up the rest from reference TRBV2 and TRBJ2-5 gives the full variable domain: EPEVTQTPSHQVTQMGQEVILRCVPISNHLYFYWYRQILGQKVEFLVSFYNNEISEKSEIFDDQFSVERPDGSNFTLKIRSTKLEDSAMYFCASSGQGGETQYFGPGTRLLVL.